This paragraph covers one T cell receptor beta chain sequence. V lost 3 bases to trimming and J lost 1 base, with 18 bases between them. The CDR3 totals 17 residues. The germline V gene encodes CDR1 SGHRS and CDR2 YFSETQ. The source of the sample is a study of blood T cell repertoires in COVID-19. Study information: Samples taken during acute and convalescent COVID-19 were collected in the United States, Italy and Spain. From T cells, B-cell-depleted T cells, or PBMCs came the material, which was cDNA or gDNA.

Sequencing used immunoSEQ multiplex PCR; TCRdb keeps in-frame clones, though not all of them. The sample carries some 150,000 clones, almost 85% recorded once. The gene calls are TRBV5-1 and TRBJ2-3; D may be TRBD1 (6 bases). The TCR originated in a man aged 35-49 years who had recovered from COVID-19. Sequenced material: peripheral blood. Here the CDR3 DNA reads TGCGCCAGCAGCTCCATGACCAACTCAGGGGGCACAGATACGCAGTATTTT. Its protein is CASSSMTNSGGTDTQYF.